The 23 T cell receptor beta chains presented below share a single source sample, sequenced in a study of blood T cells in healthy people across ages. Sample-barcoded 5' priming and a J-beta primer mix drove a second PCR of about 6 to 11 cycles. In TCRdb, the 5' RACE reads were re-called with MiXCR into one record per CDR3 protein. This sample has about 940,000 distinct CDR3 sequences, with roughly 52% found just once. The sequenced sample was blood. Receptor source: a man in his thirties or forties in good health.

The chain combines TRBV12-3 or TRBV12-4 with TRBJ2-7, with 9 bases aligning to TRBD1. With 7 bases clipped from V and 2 bases from J, the junction kept 6 bases outside the gene matches. The CDR3 runs 14 residues. The DNA for the CDR3 is TGTGCCAGCAAGCAGGGGACAGGGACCTACGAGCAGTACTTC. This encodes CASKQGTGTYEQYF.

This clonotype has a handful of counts. This chain uses TRBV11-1 with TRBJ2-1; 7 nucleotides agree with TRBD1. Trimming removed 5 bases from V and 2 bases from J; junction bases left unmatched: 6. The CDR3 is 15 residues long. In germline, CDR1 is SGHAT, CDR2 FQDESV (reference sequence). The CDR3 DNA is TGTGCCAGCAGCCCTCGGGACAGAGCCTACAATGAGCAGTTCTTC. Protein product: CASSPRDRAYNEQFF. The full variable domain, rest sourced from reference TRBV11-1 and TRBJ2-1, is EAEVAQSPRYKITEKSQAVAFWCDPISGHATLYWYRQILGQGPELLVQFQDESVVDDSQLPKDRFSAERLKGVDSTLKIQPAELGDSAMYLCASSPRDRAYNEQFFGPGTRLTVL.

DNA for the CDR3: TGTGCCAGCTGGTCAGCGGGGGGCCACAATGAGCAGTACTTC. Translating it yields CASWSAGGHNEQYF. The chain couples TRBV6-1 to TRBJ2-5, with 9 nucleotides matching TRBD2. CDR3 length equals 14 residues. The V gene end was trimmed by 8 bases and the J gene end by 11 bases; junction bases not matched to a gene: 15. CDR1 is MNHNS and CDR2 is SASEGT in the germline V gene.

The V call is TRBV4-1, the J call TRBJ2-7; tentatively, D is TRBD1 (5 bases). Trimming pared 4 bases from V and 1 base from J, leaving 26 bases between. CDR1 and CDR2 from the germline V gene are MGHRA and YSYEKL. CDR3 length equals 19 residues. CDR3 bases: TGCGCCAGCAGCCTCGGGTACAGGCCTTCCCCCGCAGCGTCCTACGAGCAGTACTTC. This sequence encodes CASSLGYRPSPAASYEQYF.

The J gene is TRBJ2-1, the V gene TRBV5-1; TRBD2 matches at 14 bases. V gave up 3 bases and J gave up 13 bases; unmatched junction bases: 3. From germline, CDR1 is SGHRS and CDR2 YFSETQ. The CDR3 runs to 13 residues. CDR3 nucleotide sequence: TGCGCCAGCAGCTCGACTAGCGGGGGGGGTCAGTTCTTC. Translation gives CASSSTSGGGQFF.

The sample holds one count of this clonotype. V gene TRBV3-1 combines with J gene TRBJ1-1; D possibly corresponds to TRBD1 (6 bases). Trimming took 1 base from V and 1 from J, leaving 13 bases between them. CDR1 is LGHDT and CDR2 is YNNKEL in the germline V gene (reference sequence). The length of the CDR3 is 16 residues. This CDR3 reads CASSQAGAGKNTEAFF. DNA of the CDR3: TGTGCCAGCAGCCAAGCAGGGGCTGGGAAGAACACTGAAGCTTTCTTT.

This clonotype occurred a few times. The V call is TRBV29-1, the J call TRBJ1-2; D is uncertain. The CDR3 has 11 residues. Deletions cut 3 bases from V and 6 bases from J, with 8 bases between. Germline lookup yields CDR1 SQVTM and CDR2 ANQGSEA. The CDR3 coding sequence is TGCAGCGTTGAGCCCGGTAATGGCTACACCTTC. Translating gives CSVEPGNGYTF.

This clonotype was detected only a few times. V usage is TRBV29-1 and J usage is TRBJ2-7; 10 bases match TRBD1. Germline V lookup: CDR1 SQVTM, CDR2 ANQGSEA. The CDR3 is made up of 12 amino acids. V was clipped by 4 bases and J by 6 bases; unmatched bases: 3. CDR3 bases: TGCAGCGTTGGAGGGACAGGGGTCGAGCAGTACTTC. Translated, it gives CSVGGTGVEQYF.

A note on this clonotype: A read error may explain this, as a much larger clone is one base away. The chain combines TRBV7-9 with TRBJ1-6; D ambiguous. The germline V gene encodes CDR1 SEHNR and CDR2 FQNEAQ (reference sequence). The CDR3 runs to 15 residues. Written as DNA, the CDR3 is TGTGCCAGCAGCGGGGTCAAAGACTATAATTCACCCCCCCACTTT. As protein: CASSGVKDYNSPPHF.

This clonotype was picked up a small number of times. The V gene is TRBV5-1, the J gene TRBJ2-7; 7 bases align to TRBD2. Germline V lookup: CDR1 SGHRS, CDR2 YFSETQ. With V trimmed by 4 bases and J by 0 bases, 4 bases remained unmatched. The CDR3 spans 14 residues. The CDR3 loop reads CASSHGGNSYEQYF. The CDR3 region has the DNA TGCGCCAGCAGCCACGGGGGGAACTCCTACGAGCAGTACTTC.

This clonotype was seen more than once but under ten times. The V gene is TRBV20-1, the J gene TRBJ2-7; 8 bases fit TRBD2. The CDR3 covers 13 residues. Germline CDR1 DFQATT, CDR2 SNEGSKA (reference sequence). V shed 5 bases and J 2 bases; nucleotides not matched to a gene: 5. CDR3 in amino acids: CSAGTSSTYEQYF. CDR3 nucleotide sequence: TGCAGTGCTGGGACTAGTAGCACCTACGAGCAGTACTTC.

The chain combines TRBV10-3 with TRBJ2-2, with a possible D match to TRBD2 (5 bases). Germline-derived CDR1 and CDR2 are ENHRY and SYGVKD. CDR3 length: 15 amino acids. V was trimmed by 6 bases and J by 4 bases, leaving 15 bases between them. This chain's CDR3 is CAIRAGGILTGELFF. The CDR3 DNA reads as TGTGCCATCAGGGCGGGCGGCATTCTCACCGGGGAGCTGTTTTTT.

This clonotype showed up just once. This chain uses TRBV20-1 with TRBJ2-3; D call uncertain. This CDR3 is 14 amino acids long. Germline V gives CDR1 DFQATT, CDR2 SNEGSKA (reference sequence). The ends were cut back, 1 base at V and 3 bases at J, with 11 bases in the middle. CDR3 loop: CSARVRVNTDTQYF. CDR3 bases: TGCAGTGCTAGAGTTAGGGTCAATACAGATACGCAGTATTTT.

V gene TRBV5-6 combines with J gene TRBJ1-5; D might be TRBD1 (6 bases). CDR1 is SGHDT and CDR2 is YYEEEE in the germline V gene. The CDR3 loop spans 14 amino acids. The V end was cut by 2 bases, the J end by 4 bases, with 10 bases between. For the CDR3, the DNA is TGTGCCAGCAGCTTCCGAGACAGGAATCAGCCCCAGCATTTT. Its translation: CASSFRDRNQPQHF.

This clonotype has a handful of counts. This chain connects TRBV10-3 to TRBJ2-3; 7 nucleotides agree with TRBD2. V lost 6 bases to trimming and J lost 5 bases; unmatched junction nucleotides: 5. CDR1 and CDR2 from the germline V gene are ENHRY and SYGVKD. The CDR3 length is 13 residues. CDR3 sequence (DNA): TGTGCCATCAGAGACTCTAGCGGAGATACGCAGTATTTT. Protein: CAIRDSSGDTQYF.

The chain has TRBV28 and TRBJ2-1, with 11 bases that match TRBD1. Germline V gene data show CDR1 as MDHEN and CDR2 as SYDVKM. With 3 bases clipped from V and 4 bases from J, the junction kept 8 bases outside the gene matches. This CDR3 region has 17 residues. The CDR3 DNA follows: TGTGCCAGCAGTTTTCTCAACCGGGACAGGGGGTACAATGAGCAGTTCTTC. Protein sequence: CASSFLNRDRGYNEQFF.

J is TRBJ1-2 and V is TRBV30; 7 bases map to TRBD1. CDR3 length: 12 amino acids. Looked up from germline, CDR1 is GTSNPN and CDR2 is SVGIG (reference sequence). V lost 2 bases to trimming and J lost 13 bases; unmatched junction nucleotides: 10. The CDR3 loop is CAWSLTTGTGTF. DNA for the CDR3: TGTGCCTGGAGTTTAACGACAGGGACTGGCACCTTC.

This clonotype showed up just once. CDR3 in DNA: TGTGCCAGCAGCTTAGAGGGGTGGGGGCTTTACAATGAGCAGTTCTTC. Residues: CASSLEGWGLYNEQFF. The J gene is TRBJ2-1, the V gene TRBV11-1, with D maybe TRBD1 (6 bases). V lost 1 base, J lost 4 bases, and 14 bases lay in between. The CDR3 consists of 16 residues. Germline V gene sequence: CDR1 SGHAT, CDR2 FQDESV (reference sequence).

V gene TRBV5-1 combines with J gene TRBJ2-5, with D maybe TRBD2 (5 bases). Per germline, CDR1 SGHRS and CDR2 YFSETQ. V was shortened by 3 bases and J by 7 bases, with 19 bases between the two germline ends. The CDR3 covers 15 residues. The CDR3 DNA is TGCGCCAGCAGCTCCGAGGGAGCTACCCTATCGACCCAGTACTTC. Amino acid sequence: CASSSEGATLSTQYF.

This clonotype was observed a single time. The rearrangement links TRBV7-3 to TRBJ2-3, with D uncertain. The length of the CDR3 is 15 residues. With 0 bases removed from V and 2 bases from J, the gap between germline ends came to 9 bases. The germline CDR1 and CDR2 sequences are SGHTA and FQGTGA. CDR3: CASSLTLGTTDTQYF. The CDR3 region has the DNA TGTGCCAGCAGCTTAACCTTGGGAACCACAGATACGCAGTATTTT.

This clonotype was seen repeatedly, ten times or more. This chain links TRBV27 with TRBJ1-6; D is uncertain. The length of the CDR3 is 14 residues. Trimming left V 3 bases short and J 8 bases short, with 11 bases between. In germline, CDR1 is MNHEY, CDR2 SMNVEV (reference sequence). The CDR3 protein is CASSFSSPDSPLHF. The CDR3 region has the DNA TGTGCCAGCAGTTTCAGCTCCCCGGATTCACCCCTCCACTTT.

This clonotype occurred once. The chain uses TRBV29-1 and TRBJ2-3; 10 bases fit TRBD2. With 0 bases clipped from V and 6 bases from J, the junction kept 15 bases outside the gene matches. The CDR3 length is 18 residues. CDR1 SQVTM and CDR2 ANQGSEA come from the germline V gene. The CDR3 spells CSVEDTLASGGNIDTQYF. In nucleotides, the CDR3 is TGCAGCGTTGAAGATACATTGGCTAGCGGGGGAAATATTGATACGCAGTATTTT.

This clonotype occurred a few times. This chain connects TRBV24-1 to TRBJ1-2, with a possible D match to TRBD1 (5 bases). The CDR3 has 13 amino acids. Trimming took 4 bases from V and 7 from J, leaving 12 bases between them. Germline assignment: CDR1 KGHDR and CDR2 SFDVKD. CDR3 protein: CATSDLAGTGYTF. CDR3 coding DNA: TGTGCCACCAGTGACCTGGCAGGGACTGGCTACACCTTC.